The sequence of this TCR beta chain was determined in a study of cytomegalovirus exposure and HLA in healthy donors. Study-level background: The early release's HLA-typed donors yielded 70 million to 85 million unique TCRs. General study findings and limits: Researchers reportedly found TCR beta sequences accurately predicted most subjects' HLA-A and HLA-B alleles. When a later analysis compared HLA-associated TCR beta chains with equally common others, the HLA-associated chains turned out to be more clonally expanded and to have lower generation probabilities.

13 Jbeta primers and 60 Vbeta primers were used for the PCR. Clones were sequenced by immunoSEQ multiplex PCR, and TCRdb holds only the in-frame ones, with some missing. The table lists 150,000 to 250,000 clones, around three quarters of them singletons. As regards this clone: Its antigen is unknown.

Losses at the gene ends were 3 bases for V and 0 bases for J; bases not matched to a gene: 8. Germline-derived CDR1 and CDR2 are MNHEY and SMNVEV (reference sequence). CDR3 length equals 17 residues. This chain joins TRBV27 and TRBJ1-5; TRBD1 agrees at 7 bases. Material: PBMCs. This TCR derives from a young man in good health and CMV-seronegative. The CDR3 nucleotides read TGTGCCAGCAGTTTCCGACCAACAGGGGTTAGCAATCAGCCCCAGCATTTT. This encodes CASSFRPTGVSNQPQHF.